The 27 T cell receptor beta chains reported below all come from one sample, sequenced in a study of blood T cell repertoires in COVID-19. The method was immunoSEQ multiplex PCR; TCRdb's version includes in-frame clones alone and lacks a portion of them. The sample holds some 150,000 clones, more than 80% seen once. Source material: PBMCs or T cells enriched from blood (not recorded which). The receptor source for this set is a man aged 45-60 years who had recovered from COVID-19.

This chain connects TRBV7-2 to TRBJ1-5, with D hard to call. CDR1 is SGHTA, CDR2 FQGNSA, per germline. V was trimmed by 1 base and J by 9 bases, leaving 7 bases between them. The CDR3 has 12 residues. In DNA, the CDR3 is TGTGCCAGCAGCTTAGGCCTAGGGCCCCAGCATTTT. It encodes CASSLGLGPQHF.

The chain joins TRBV7-3 to TRBJ2-2, with TRBD2 matching over 13 bases. This CDR3 spans 19 amino acids. Germline trimming cut 1 base from V and 0 bases from J; bases unmatched to any gene: 5. Germline V gene lookup returns CDR1 SGHTA and CDR2 FQGTGA. CDR3 in DNA: TGTGCCAGCAGCTTAAGGTCGGGACTAGCGGGAACGAACACCGGGGAGCTGTTTTTT. Its translation: CASSLRSGLAGTNTGELFF.

This clone was found once. The J gene is TRBJ2-3, the V gene TRBV6-2 or TRBV6-3; TRBD2 is a possible D gene (6 bases). Germline CDR1 reads MNHEY; CDR2 reads SVGEGT. Between the trimmed V and J ends, which lost 0 bases and 2 bases, there was a span of 12 bases. CDR3 length: 16 amino acids. CDR3 coding DNA: TGTGCCAGCAGTTACTCGCGGAGGGACCTCACAGATACGCAGTATTTT. It translates to CASSYSRRDLTDTQYF.

The V call is TRBV2, the J call TRBJ2-2; possible D gene TRBD2, 5 bases. Trimming removed 10 bases from V and 2 bases from J, with 17 bases in between. Germline V CDR1 and CDR2: SNHLY, FYNNEI. The CDR3 runs 15 residues. CDR3 sequence: CATSPTSVNTGELFF. The CDR3 coding sequence is TGTGCCACCTCTCCCACTAGTGTTAACACCGGGGAGCTGTTTTTT.

This sequence joins TRBV7-2 and TRBJ2-3, with 8 bases aligning to TRBD2. J was trimmed by 5 bases and V by 5 bases; bases with no gene match: 6. Germline-derived CDR1 and CDR2 are SGHTA and FQGNSA. The CDR3 totals 14 residues. CDR3 DNA sequence: TGTGCCAGCAGCGTCGGACTAGCCGGAGATACGCAGTATTTT. Translated, it gives CASSVGLAGDTQYF.

This rearrangement joins TRBV29-1 to TRBJ2-1; 11 bases match TRBD2. Trimming took 2 bases from V and 6 from J; bases not matched to a gene: 3. The CDR3 is made up of 14 amino acids. Looked up from germline, CDR1 is SQVTM and CDR2 is ANQGSEA. CDR3 nucleotide sequence: TGCAGCGTTGAAAAACTAGCGGGAGCCAATGAGCAGTTCTTC. It specifies CSVEKLAGANEQFF.

This sequence joins TRBV2 and TRBJ1-5; 8 bases agree with TRBD1. Germline lookup yields CDR1 SNHLY and CDR2 FYNNEI. The CDR3 contains 16 residues. Germline trimming cut 9 bases from V and 5 bases from J; bases unmatched to any gene: 15. CDR3 nucleotides: TGTGCCAGTAGACAGGGGTTAGAACGGACCTATCAGCCCCAGCATTTT. This translates into CASRQGLERTYQPQHF.

The chain joins TRBV7-8 to TRBJ1-5; possible D gene TRBD1, 5 bases. There are 15 residues in the CDR3. Trimming pared 5 bases from V and 2 bases from J, leaving 13 bases between. Germline lookup yields CDR1 SGHVS and CDR2 FQNEAQ. The CDR3 nucleotides are TGTGCCAGCAGCCCGGATCCGGGGGGCAATCAGCCCCAGCATTTT. Encoded protein: CASSPDPGGNQPQHF.

The chain carries TRBV7-2 and TRBJ2-7, with a possible D match to TRBD1 (6 bases). The CDR3 has 15 amino acids. V lost 5 bases to trimming and J lost 2 bases, with 16 bases between them. Germline values: CDR1 SGHTA, CDR2 FQGNSA. Here the CDR3 reads CASSPPSGVPYEQYF. CDR3 in DNA: TGTGCCAGCAGCCCCCCATCAGGGGTCCCCTACGAGCAGTACTTC.

J is TRBJ2-2 and V is TRBV10-3, with 11 bases that match TRBD2. J was trimmed by 1 base and V by 3 bases; bases with no gene match: 4. Germline-derived CDR1 and CDR2 are ENHRY and SYGVKD. There are 17 residues in the CDR3. For the CDR3, the DNA is TGTGCCATCAGTGACCCAGGACTAGCGGGGAACACCGGGGAGCTGTTTTTT. Translated, it gives CAISDPGLAGNTGELFF.

V gene TRBV7-9 combines with J gene TRBJ1-5; possible D gene TRBD1, 6 bases. V dropped 5 bases and J dropped 5 bases, with 16 bases sitting between them. Germline V gene sequence: CDR1 SEHNR, CDR2 FQNEAQ (reference sequence). The CDR3 totals 15 residues. The CDR3 coding sequence is TGTGCCAGCAGCCAAGGAGGGGGGGGATATCAGCCCCAGCATTTT. Protein: CASSQGGGGYQPQHF. The variable domain in full, with the rest retrieved from reference TRBV7-9 and TRBJ1-5, is DTGVSQNPRHKITKRGQNVTFRCDPISEHNRLYWYRQTLGQGPEFLTYFQNEAQLEKSRLLSDRFSAERPKGSFSTLEIQRTEQGDSAMYLCASSQGGGGYQPQHFGDGTRLSIL.

This rearrangement joins TRBV2 to TRBJ1-5, with 7 bases lining up with TRBD1. This CDR3 contains 18 residues. CDR1 and CDR2 from the germline V gene are SNHLY and FYNNEI. The V gene end was trimmed by 2 bases and the J gene end by 0 bases; junction bases not matched to a gene: 10. CDR3 nucleotide sequence: TGTGCCAGCAGTGAATACCCCGGGACAGACTATAGCAATCAGCCCCAGCATTTT. Protein sequence: CASSEYPGTDYSNQPQHF.

The chain carries TRBV6-5 and TRBJ1-2, with D maybe TRBD1 (5 bases). This CDR3 spans 13 amino acids. Germline CDR1 is MNHEY and CDR2 is SVGAGI. Trimming cost V 8 bases and J 5 bases, with 15 bases left between them. CDR3 amino acids: CASLSRQTYGYTF. CDR3 in DNA: TGTGCCAGCCTATCTAGACAGACTTATGGCTACACCTTC.

This chain joins TRBV6-6 and TRBJ1-2; D is undetermined. The length of the CDR3 is 12 residues. Germline V lookup: CDR1 MNHNY, CDR2 SVGAGI (reference sequence). The germline V and J ends were trimmed by 4 bases and 8 bases, with 11 bases remaining between them. The CDR3 protein is CASSLVGEGYTF. Written as DNA, the CDR3 is TGTGCCAGCAGTTTGGTGGGCGAGGGCTACACCTTC.

The rearrangement joins TRBV18 to TRBJ2-2; the D gene is possibly TRBD1 (6 bases). Germline V gives CDR1 KGHSH, CDR2 LQKENI. The germline V and J ends were trimmed by 8 bases and 5 bases, with 12 bases remaining between them. The CDR3 spans 13 residues. The DNA of the CDR3 is TGTGCCAGCCAGGGGCTTCCGACCGGGGAGCTGTTTTTT. It specifies CASQGLPTGELFF.

The CDR3 bases are TGTGCCAGCAGTTCGACTAGCGGGAGTACCGAGCAGTTCTTC. Translation gives CASSSTSGSTEQFF. This chain connects TRBV28 to TRBJ2-1; TRBD2 matches 12 bases. The CDR3 has 14 residues. The germline CDR1 and CDR2 sequences are MDHEN and SYDVKM. Losses at the gene ends were 4 bases for V and 10 bases for J; bases not matched to a gene: 5.

The rearrangement uses TRBV5-4 and TRBJ2-5; D perhaps matches TRBD2 (6 bases). V was trimmed by 3 bases and J by 4 bases, leaving 13 bases between them. CDR1 is SGHNT and CDR2 is YYREEE in the germline V gene (reference sequence). There are 14 residues in the CDR3. CDR3: CASSSSGGGETQYF. Written as DNA, the CDR3 is TGTGCCAGCAGCTCCTCCGGGGGAGGAGAGACCCAGTACTTC.

The chain joins TRBV7-3 to TRBJ1-4; D remains unclear. Germline V gene data show CDR1 as SGHTA and CDR2 as FQGTGA. Deletions cut 6 bases from V and 8 bases from J, with 16 bases between. The CDR3 covers 14 residues. The CDR3 here is CASRRDFGEEKLFF. Written as DNA, the CDR3 is TGTGCCAGCAGACGAGACTTTGGTGAGGAAAAACTGTTTTTT.

The chain couples TRBV18 to TRBJ1-5; D remains ambiguous. V was trimmed by 3 bases and J by 0 bases, leaving 12 bases between them. The CDR3 has 16 amino acids. CDR1 and CDR2 (germline): KGHSH, LQKENI. The CDR3 protein is CASSPSRGDSNQPQHF. The DNA of the CDR3 is TGTGCCAGCTCACCGTCACGGGGAGATAGCAATCAGCCCCAGCATTTT.

CDR3 region: CASSIGTGDVSNQPQHF. DNA for the CDR3: TGTGCCAGTAGTATAGGGACAGGGGACGTTAGCAATCAGCCCCAGCATTTT. This sequence joins TRBV19 and TRBJ1-5; the match to TRBD1 covers 9 bases. Germline V gene lookup returns CDR1 LNHDA and CDR2 SQIVND (reference sequence). The CDR3 covers 17 residues. After removal of 1 base from V and 0 bases from J, the junction contained 4 bases not matched to a gene.

This chain joins TRBV2 and TRBJ2-2; TRBD1 aligns across 8 bases. CDR3 length: 16 amino acids. Trimming at V came to 0 bases and at J to 4 bases, leaving 4 bases not matched to a gene. Germline V gene sequence: CDR1 SNHLY, CDR2 FYNNEI. The CDR3 reads CASSEADRVVTGELFF. Written as DNA, the CDR3 is TGTGCCAGCAGTGAAGCGGACAGGGTAGTCACCGGGGAGCTGTTTTTT.

This rearrangement joins TRBV10-3 to TRBJ1-2; tentative D call: TRBD1 (5 bases). Germline lookup yields CDR1 ENHRY and CDR2 SYGVKD. The CDR3 consists of 12 residues. The V end lost 2 bases, the J end lost 8 bases, and 9 bases lay between the germline ends. The CDR3: CAISELGLGYTF. As DNA, the CDR3 is TGTGCCATCAGTGAGCTGGGACTCGGCTACACCTTC.

The chain carries TRBV11-2 and TRBJ2-3; D unclear. V was clipped by 5 bases and J by 8 bases, with 11 bases between them. The CDR3 covers 12 residues. Per germline, CDR1 SGHAT and CDR2 FQNNGV. CDR3 residues: CASSPRRLTQYF. The CDR3 bases are TGTGCCAGCAGCCCGAGACGACTTACGCAGTATTTT.

The chain recombines TRBV6-5 with TRBJ2-1; no firm D call. Trimming removed 7 bases from V and 10 bases from J, with 17 bases in between. The germline V gene encodes CDR1 MNHEY and CDR2 SVGAGI. This CDR3 contains 13 residues. The CDR3 DNA reads as TGTGCCAGCACCATTCAAGTGGTCGGGGAGCAGTTCTTC. It specifies CASTIQVVGEQFF.

V and J are TRBV19 and TRBJ2-7, with 8 bases identical to TRBD2. This CDR3 spans 16 amino acids. Per germline, CDR1 LNHDA and CDR2 SQIVND (reference sequence). The V gene end was trimmed by 5 bases and the J gene end by 2 bases; junction bases not matched to a gene: 11. Here the CDR3 reads CASSELTSGFPYEQYF. In DNA, the CDR3 is TGTGCCAGTAGTGAGCTCACTAGCGGCTTTCCCTACGAGCAGTACTTC.

The chain couples TRBV5-1 to TRBJ2-3; D is possibly TRBD1 (6 bases). Germline assignment: CDR1 SGHRS and CDR2 YFSETQ. V was cut by 0 bases and J by 0 bases, with 11 bases left in between. The CDR3 has 16 residues. The CDR3 region is CASSLDRARSTDTQYF. The CDR3 nucleotides read TGCGCCAGCAGCTTGGACAGGGCGAGAAGCACAGATACGCAGTATTTT.

For the CDR3, the DNA is TGTGCCTGGACCCAGGGCAGGGACACTGAAGCTTTCTTT. Translation gives CAWTQGRDTEAFF. The chain combines TRBV30 with TRBJ1-1; D might be TRBD1 (5 bases). Germline lookup yields CDR1 GTSNPN and CDR2 SVGIG (reference sequence). V shed 4 bases and J shed 3 bases, with 12 bases lying between them. CDR3 length: 13 amino acids.